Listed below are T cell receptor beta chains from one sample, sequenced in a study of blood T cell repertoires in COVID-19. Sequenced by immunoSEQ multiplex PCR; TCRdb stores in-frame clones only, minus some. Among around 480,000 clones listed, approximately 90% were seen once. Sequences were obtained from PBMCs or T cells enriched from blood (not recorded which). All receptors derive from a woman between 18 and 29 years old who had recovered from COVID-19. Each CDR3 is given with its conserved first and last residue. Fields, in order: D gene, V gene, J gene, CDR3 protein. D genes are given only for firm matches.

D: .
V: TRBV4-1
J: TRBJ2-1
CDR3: CASSQTGHYNEQFF

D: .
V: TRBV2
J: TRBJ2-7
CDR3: CASSENSEQYF

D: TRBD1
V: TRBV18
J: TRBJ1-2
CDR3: CASSPRVTGVNYGYTF

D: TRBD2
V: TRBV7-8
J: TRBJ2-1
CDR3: CASSFRTGLANEAWRDEQFF

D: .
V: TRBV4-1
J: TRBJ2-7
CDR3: CASSPERTQEQYF

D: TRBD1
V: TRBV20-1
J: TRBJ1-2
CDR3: CSASPGQGVYGYTF

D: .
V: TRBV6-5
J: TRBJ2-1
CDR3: CASGWERDNEQFF

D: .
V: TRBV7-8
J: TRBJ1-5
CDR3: CASSFRDQPQHF

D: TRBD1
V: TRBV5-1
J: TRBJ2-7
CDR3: CASSPGTGFYEQYF

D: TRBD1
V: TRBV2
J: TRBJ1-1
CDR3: CASSVPDRGVVSVDTKAFF

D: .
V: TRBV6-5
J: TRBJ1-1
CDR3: CASSYDIFKSTEAFF

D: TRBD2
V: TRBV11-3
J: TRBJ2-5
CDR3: CASSLFSGGEETQYF

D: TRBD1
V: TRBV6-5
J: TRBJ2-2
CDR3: CASTPPTGEGGELFF

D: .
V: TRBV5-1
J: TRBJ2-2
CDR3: CASSLRGSGELFF

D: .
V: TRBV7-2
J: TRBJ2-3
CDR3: CASSPREATQYF

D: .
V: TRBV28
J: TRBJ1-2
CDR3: CASSLLRGGGYTF

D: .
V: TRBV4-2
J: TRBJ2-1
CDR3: CASSQDAGSYNEQFF

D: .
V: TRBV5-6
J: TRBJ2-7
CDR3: CARGDGPYEQYF

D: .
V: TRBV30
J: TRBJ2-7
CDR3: CAWSEDRLSSYEQYF

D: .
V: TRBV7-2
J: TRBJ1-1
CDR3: CASSFGQVNTEAFF

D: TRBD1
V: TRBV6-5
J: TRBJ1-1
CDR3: CASSYGTGIKNTEAFF

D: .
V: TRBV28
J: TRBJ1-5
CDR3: CASQGQGGDQPQHF

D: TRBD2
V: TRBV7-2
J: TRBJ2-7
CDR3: CASSVTRGGYEQYF

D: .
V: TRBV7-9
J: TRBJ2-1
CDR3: CASSLALLSGEQFF

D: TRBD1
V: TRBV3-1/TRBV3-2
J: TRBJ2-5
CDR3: CASSPGGTVYQETQYF

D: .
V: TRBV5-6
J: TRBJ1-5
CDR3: CASSETGLGNQPQHF

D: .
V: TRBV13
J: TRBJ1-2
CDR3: CASSSQGNYGYTF

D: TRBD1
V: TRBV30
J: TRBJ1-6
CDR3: CAWRRDSLNSPLHF

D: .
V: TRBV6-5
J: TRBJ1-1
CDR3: CASSPNRVMNTEAFF

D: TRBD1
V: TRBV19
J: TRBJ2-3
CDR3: CARGQGVYTDTQYF

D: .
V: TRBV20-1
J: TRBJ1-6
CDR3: CSASRGRDNSPLHF

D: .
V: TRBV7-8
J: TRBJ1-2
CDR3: CASSQVVTGDYTF

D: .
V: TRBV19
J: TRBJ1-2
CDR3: CASSRAGKNYGYTF

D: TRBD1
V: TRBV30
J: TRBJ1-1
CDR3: CAWRLQGEAFF

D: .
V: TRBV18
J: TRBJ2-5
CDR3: CASSPIQGEETQYF

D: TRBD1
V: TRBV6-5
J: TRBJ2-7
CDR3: CASSRQGIYEQYF

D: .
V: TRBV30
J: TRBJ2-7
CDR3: CAWSSGLYEQYF

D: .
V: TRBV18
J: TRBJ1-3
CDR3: CASSPQGSGSGNTIYF

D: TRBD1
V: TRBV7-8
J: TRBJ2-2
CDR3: CASSPPRGPNTGELFF

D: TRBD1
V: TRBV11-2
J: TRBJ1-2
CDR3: CASSLSPGGVYGYTF

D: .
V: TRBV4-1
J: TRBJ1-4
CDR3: CASSQADMGGEKLFF

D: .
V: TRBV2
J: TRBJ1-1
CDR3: CASSYSGGANTEAFF

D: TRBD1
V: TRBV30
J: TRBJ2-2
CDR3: CAWKDRGQSGELFF

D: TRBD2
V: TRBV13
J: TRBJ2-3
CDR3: CASTSGGVVTDTQYF

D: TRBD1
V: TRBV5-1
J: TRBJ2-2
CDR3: CASRPTGGDTGELFF

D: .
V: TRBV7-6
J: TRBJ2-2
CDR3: CASSFNIRTMNTGELFF

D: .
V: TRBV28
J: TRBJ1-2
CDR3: CASSPVPVLDGYTF

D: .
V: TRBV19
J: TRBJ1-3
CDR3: CASSIGGLSGNTIYF

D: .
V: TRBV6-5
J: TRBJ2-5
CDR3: CASRTQGWETQYF

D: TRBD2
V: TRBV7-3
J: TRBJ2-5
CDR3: CASSFSGGVGETQYF

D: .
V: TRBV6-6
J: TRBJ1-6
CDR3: CASRDSLHNSPLHF